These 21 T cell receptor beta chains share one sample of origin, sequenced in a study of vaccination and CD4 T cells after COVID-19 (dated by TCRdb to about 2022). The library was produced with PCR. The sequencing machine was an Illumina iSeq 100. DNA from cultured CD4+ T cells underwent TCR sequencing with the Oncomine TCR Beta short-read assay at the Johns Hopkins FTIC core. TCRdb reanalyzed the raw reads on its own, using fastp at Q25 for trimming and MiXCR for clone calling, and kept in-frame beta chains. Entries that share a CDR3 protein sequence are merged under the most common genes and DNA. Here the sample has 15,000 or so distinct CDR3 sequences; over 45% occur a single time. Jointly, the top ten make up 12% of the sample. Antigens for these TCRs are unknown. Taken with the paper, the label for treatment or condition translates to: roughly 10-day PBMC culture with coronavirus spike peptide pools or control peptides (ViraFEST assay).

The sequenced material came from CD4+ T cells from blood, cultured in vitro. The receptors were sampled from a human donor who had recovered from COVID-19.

CDR3 protein: CASTRSGELTDTQYF. The CDR3 nucleotides read TGTGCCAGCACCCGTAGCGGGGAGCTCACAGATACGCAGTATTTT. J is TRBJ2-3 and V is TRBV12-3 or TRBV12-4; 8 nucleotides match TRBD2. This CDR3 is 15 amino acids long. Losses at the gene ends were 7 bases for V and 2 bases for J; bases not matched to a gene: 8.

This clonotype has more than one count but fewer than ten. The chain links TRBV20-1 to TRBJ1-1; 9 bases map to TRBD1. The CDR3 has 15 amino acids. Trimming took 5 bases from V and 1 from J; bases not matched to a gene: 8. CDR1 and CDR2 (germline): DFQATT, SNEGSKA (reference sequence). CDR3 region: CSALTGGSANTEAFF. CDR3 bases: TGCAGTGCTCTTACAGGGGGCTCAGCGAACACTGAAGCTTTCTTT.

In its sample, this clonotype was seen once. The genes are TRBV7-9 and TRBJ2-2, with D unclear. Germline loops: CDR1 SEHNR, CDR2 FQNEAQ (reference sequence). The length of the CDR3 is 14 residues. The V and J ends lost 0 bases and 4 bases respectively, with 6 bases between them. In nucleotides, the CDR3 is TGTGCCAGCAGCTTAGCTGATGGCACCGGGGAGCTGTTTTTT. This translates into CASSLADGTGELFF. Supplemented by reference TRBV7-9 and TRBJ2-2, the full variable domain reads DTGVSQNPRHKITKRGQNVTFRCDPISEHNRLYWYRQTLGQGPEFLTYFQNEAQLEKSRLLSDRFSAERPKGSFSTLEIQRTEQGDSAMYLCASSLADGTGELFFGEGSRLTVL.

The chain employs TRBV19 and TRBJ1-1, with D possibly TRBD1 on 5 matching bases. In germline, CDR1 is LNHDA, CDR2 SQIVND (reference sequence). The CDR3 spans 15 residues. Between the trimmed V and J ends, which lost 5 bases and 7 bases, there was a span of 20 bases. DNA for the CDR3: TGTGCCAGTAGTCCTTACCGAGACAGCCGCTATGAAGCTTTCTTT. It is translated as CASSPYRDSRYEAFF.

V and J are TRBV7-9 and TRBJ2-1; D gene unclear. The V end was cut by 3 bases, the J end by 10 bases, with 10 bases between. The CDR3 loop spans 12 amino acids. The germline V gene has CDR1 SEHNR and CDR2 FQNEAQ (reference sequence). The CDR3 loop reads CASSFLTEEQFF. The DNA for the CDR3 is TGTGCCAGCAGCTTTCTAACGGAAGAGCAGTTCTTC.

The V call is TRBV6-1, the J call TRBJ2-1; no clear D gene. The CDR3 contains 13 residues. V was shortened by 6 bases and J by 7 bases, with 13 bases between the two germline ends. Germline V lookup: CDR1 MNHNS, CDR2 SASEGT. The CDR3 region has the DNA TGTGCCAGCAGCCCACGGGCACGGAATGAGCAGTTCTTC. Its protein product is CASSPRARNEQFF.

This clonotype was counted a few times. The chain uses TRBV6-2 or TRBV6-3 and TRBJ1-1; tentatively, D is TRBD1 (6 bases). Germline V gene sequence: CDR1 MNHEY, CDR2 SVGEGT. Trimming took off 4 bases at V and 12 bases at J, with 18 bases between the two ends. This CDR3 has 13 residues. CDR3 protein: CASSSQDSPSTFF. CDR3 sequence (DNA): TGTGCCAGCAGTTCCCAGGACAGCCCGTCAACTTTCTTT.

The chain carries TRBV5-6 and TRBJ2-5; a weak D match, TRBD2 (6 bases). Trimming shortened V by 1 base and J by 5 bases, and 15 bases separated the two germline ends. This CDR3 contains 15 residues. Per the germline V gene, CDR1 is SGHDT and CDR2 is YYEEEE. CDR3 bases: TGTGCCAGCAGCTTGACGGGGGAGGCGGGTGAGACCCAGTACTTC. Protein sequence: CASSLTGEAGETQYF.

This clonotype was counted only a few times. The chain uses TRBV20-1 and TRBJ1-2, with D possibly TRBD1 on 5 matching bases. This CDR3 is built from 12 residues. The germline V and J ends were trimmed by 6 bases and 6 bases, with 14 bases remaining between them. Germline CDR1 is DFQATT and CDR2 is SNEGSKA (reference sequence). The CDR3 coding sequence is TGCAGTGCGGGTGTAAGGGACGATGGCTACACCTTC. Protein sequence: CSAGVRDDGYTF.

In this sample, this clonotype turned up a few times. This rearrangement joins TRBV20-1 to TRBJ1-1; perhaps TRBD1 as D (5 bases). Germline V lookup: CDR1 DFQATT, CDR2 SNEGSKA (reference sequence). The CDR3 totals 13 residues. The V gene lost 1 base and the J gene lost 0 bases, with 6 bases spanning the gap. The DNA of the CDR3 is TGCAGTGCTAGAGGACAGCTGAACACTGAAGCTTTCTTT. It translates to CSARGQLNTEAFF.

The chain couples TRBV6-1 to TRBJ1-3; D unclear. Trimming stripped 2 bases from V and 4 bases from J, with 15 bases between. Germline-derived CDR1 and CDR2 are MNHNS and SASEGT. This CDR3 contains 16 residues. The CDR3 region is CASSESVVLGGNTIYF. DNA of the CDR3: TGTGCCAGCAGTGAATCGGTGGTTTTGGGGGGAAACACCATATATTTT.

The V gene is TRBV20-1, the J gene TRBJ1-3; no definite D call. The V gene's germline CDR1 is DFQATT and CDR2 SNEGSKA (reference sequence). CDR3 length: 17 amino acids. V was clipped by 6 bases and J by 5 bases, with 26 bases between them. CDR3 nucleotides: TGCAGTGCCCGAGCGCACGAACCGGGATATTACAGAAACACCATATATTTT. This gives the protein CSARAHEPGYYRNTIYF.

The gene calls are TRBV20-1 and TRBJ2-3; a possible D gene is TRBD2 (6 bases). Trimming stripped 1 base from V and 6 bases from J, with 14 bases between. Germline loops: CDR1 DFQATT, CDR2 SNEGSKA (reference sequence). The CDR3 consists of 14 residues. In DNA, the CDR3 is TGCAGTGCTAGAGGCGGCGGGAATGTGGATACGCAGTATTTT. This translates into CSARGGGNVDTQYF.

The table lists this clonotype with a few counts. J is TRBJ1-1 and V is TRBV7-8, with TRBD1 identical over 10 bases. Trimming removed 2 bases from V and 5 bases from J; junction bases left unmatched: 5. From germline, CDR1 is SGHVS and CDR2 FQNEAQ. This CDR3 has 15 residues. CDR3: CASSLSGDRGTEAFF. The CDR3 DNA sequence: TGTGCCAGCAGCTTAAGTGGGGACAGGGGAACTGAAGCTTTCTTT.

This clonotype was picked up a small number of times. This chain's CDR3 is CASSDGGIGLGGQETQYF. In nucleotides, the CDR3 is TGTGCCAGCAGTGATGGAGGGATTGGGTTGGGAGGCCAAGAGACCCAGTACTTC. V and J are TRBV2 and TRBJ2-5, with TRBD2 as a possible D gene (6 bases). With 3 bases removed from V and 1 base from J, the gap between germline ends came to 21 bases. From germline, CDR1 is SNHLY and CDR2 FYNNEI. This CDR3 comprises 18 residues.

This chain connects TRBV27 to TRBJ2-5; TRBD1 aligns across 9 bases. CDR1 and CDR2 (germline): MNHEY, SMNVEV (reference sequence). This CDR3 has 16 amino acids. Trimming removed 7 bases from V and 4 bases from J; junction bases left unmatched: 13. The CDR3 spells CASKPRMGQGGETQYF. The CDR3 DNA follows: TGTGCCAGCAAACCCCGGATGGGACAGGGAGGAGAGACCCAGTACTTC.

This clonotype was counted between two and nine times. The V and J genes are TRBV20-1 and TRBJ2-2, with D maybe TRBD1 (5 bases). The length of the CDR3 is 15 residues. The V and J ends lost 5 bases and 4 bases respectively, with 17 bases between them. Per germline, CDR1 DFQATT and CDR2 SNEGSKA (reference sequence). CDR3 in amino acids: CSARWTTSGTGELFF. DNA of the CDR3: TGCAGTGCTCGATGGACAACTTCGGGCACCGGGGAGCTGTTTTTT.

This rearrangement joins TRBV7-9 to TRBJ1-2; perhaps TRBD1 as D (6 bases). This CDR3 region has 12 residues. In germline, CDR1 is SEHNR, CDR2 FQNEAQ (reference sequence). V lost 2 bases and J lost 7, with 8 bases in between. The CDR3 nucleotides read TGTGCCAGCAGCTTAAGGGGGGTTGGCTACACCTTC. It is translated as CASSLRGVGYTF.

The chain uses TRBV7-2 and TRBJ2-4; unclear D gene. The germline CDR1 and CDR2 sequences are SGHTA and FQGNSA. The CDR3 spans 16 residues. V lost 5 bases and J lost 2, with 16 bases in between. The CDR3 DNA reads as TGTGCCAGCAGCCTCCAAGGTGGCGCGACCAAAAACATTCAGTACTTC. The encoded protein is CASSLQGGATKNIQYF.

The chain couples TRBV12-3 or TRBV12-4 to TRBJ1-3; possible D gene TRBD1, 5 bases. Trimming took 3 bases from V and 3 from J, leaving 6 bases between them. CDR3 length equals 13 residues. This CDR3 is CASSLGGGNTIYF. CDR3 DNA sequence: TGTGCCAGCAGTTTGGGGGGTGGAAACACCATATATTTT.

In nucleotides, the CDR3 is TGTGCCAGCAGCCCCCAGAACAGGGCTGGCTACACCTTC. Its translation: CASSPQNRAGYTF. This chain uses TRBV12-3 or TRBV12-4 with TRBJ1-2; possibly TRBD1 for D (6 bases). The CDR3 has 13 residues. V was pared by 6 bases and J by 7 bases, with 15 bases between.